The rows below give T cell receptor beta chains drawn from one sample of a study of cytomegalovirus exposure and HLA in healthy donors. The data were produced by immunoSEQ multiplex PCR, yet TCRdb's version contains in-frame clones alone and is incomplete. Among around 100,000 clones listed, 70% to 85% were seen once. Sequencing was performed on PBMCs. The origin of the receptors is a woman aged 40 to 55 in good health and CMV-seronegative. The CDR3 runs from the conserved cysteine through the conserved F or W. Each record gives: V gene, clone size, D gene, J gene, CDR3 protein, CDR3 DNA. A D gene is named only where the DNA matches it firmly. Clone size is shown for a subset of rows, as once, few, many or a class of expanded clone.

V gene: TRBV6-1; clone size: few; D gene: TRBD1; J gene: TRBJ1-4; CDR3 protein: CASSKTGDPNEKLFF; CDR3 DNA: TGTGCCAGCAGTAAAACAGGGGATCCTAATGAAAAACTGTTTTTT
V gene: TRBV6-1; clone size: NA; D gene: TRBD1; J gene: TRBJ1-5; CDR3 protein: CASSVGQFSNQPQHF; CDR3 DNA: TGTGCCAGCAGTGTGGGACAGTTTAGCAATCAGCCCCAGCATTTT
V gene: TRBV25-1; clone size: NA; D gene: TRBD2; J gene: TRBJ2-5; CDR3 protein: CASSEWSSGRGGETQYF; CDR3 DNA: TGTGCCAGCAGTGAATGGAGTAGCGGGAGGGGCGGGGAGACCCAGTACTTC
V gene: TRBV19; clone size: NA; D gene: NA; J gene: TRBJ1-3; CDR3 protein: CASNWASGNTIYF; CDR3 DNA: TGTGCCAGTAACTGGGCCTCTGGAAACACCATATATTTT
V gene: TRBV7-8; clone size: few; D gene: TRBD2; J gene: TRBJ2-2; CDR3 protein: CATKRGEDNGELFF; CDR3 DNA: TGTGCCACCAAGCGGGGGGAGGACAACGGGGAGCTGTTTTTT
V gene: TRBV5-1; clone size: NA; D gene: NA; J gene: TRBJ2-7; CDR3 protein: CASSLDSGIPYEQYF; CDR3 DNA: TGCGCCAGCAGTCTGGACTCCGGGATCCCTTACGAGCAGTACTTC
V gene: TRBV7-2; clone size: few; D gene: TRBD1; J gene: TRBJ2-3; CDR3 protein: CASSGHRGITTDTQYF; CDR3 DNA: TGTGCCAGCAGCGGGCACAGGGGGATAACCACAGATACGCAGTATTTT
V gene: TRBV19; clone size: NA; D gene: NA; J gene: TRBJ1-1; CDR3 protein: CASSTQRDTEAFF; CDR3 DNA: TGTGCCAGTAGTACCCAACGAGACACTGAAGCTTTCTTT
V gene: TRBV11-2; clone size: few; D gene: TRBD2; J gene: TRBJ2-2; CDR3 protein: CASSLKTSGLNTGELFF; CDR3 DNA: TGTGCCAGCAGCTTAAAGACTAGCGGGCTGAACACCGGGGAGCTGTTTTTT
V gene: TRBV4-3; clone size: NA; D gene: NA; J gene: TRBJ1-1; CDR3 protein: CASSPRTENTEAFF; CDR3 DNA: TGCGCCAGCAGCCCTAGGACAGAGAACACTGAAGCTTTCTTT
V gene: TRBV11-2; clone size: NA; D gene: TRBD1; J gene: TRBJ1-1; CDR3 protein: CASSFSSGGTEAFF; CDR3 DNA: TGTGCCAGCAGCTTCTCCTCAGGGGGGACTGAAGCTTTCTTT
V gene: TRBV27; clone size: NA; D gene: NA; J gene: TRBJ1-1; CDR3 protein: CASSLLGDTEAFF; CDR3 DNA: TGTGCCAGCAGTTTATTAGGAGACACTGAAGCTTTCTTT
V gene: TRBV6-6; clone size: few; D gene: NA; J gene: TRBJ2-7; CDR3 protein: CASATTRRQGSYEQYF; CDR3 DNA: TGTGCCAGCGCTACTACCCGAAGGCAGGGCTCCTACGAGCAGTACTTC
V gene: TRBV19; clone size: few; D gene: NA; J gene: TRBJ1-4; CDR3 protein: CASSRRQRNEKLFF; CDR3 DNA: TGTGCCAGTAGTAGGAGACAGAGAAATGAAAAACTGTTTTTT
V gene: TRBV7-9; clone size: NA; D gene: TRBD2; J gene: TRBJ2-7; CDR3 protein: CASSSPPGTSGAVYEQYF; CDR3 DNA: TGTGCCAGCAGCTCTCCGCCCGGGACTAGCGGGGCGGTCTACGAGCAGTACTTC
V gene: TRBV19; clone size: once; D gene: TRBD2; J gene: TRBJ2-1; CDR3 protein: CASSSSGGANEQFF; CDR3 DNA: TGTGCCAGCAGTAGTAGCGGGGGGGCCAATGAGCAGTTCTTC
V gene: TRBV30; clone size: NA; D gene: NA; J gene: TRBJ2-7; CDR3 protein: CAWSVQGAKQYF; CDR3 DNA: TGTGCCTGGAGTGTCCAAGGGGCTAAGCAGTACTTC
V gene: TRBV6-5; clone size: few; D gene: NA; J gene: TRBJ1-1; CDR3 protein: CASSLGRVNTEAFF; CDR3 DNA: TGTGCCAGCAGTTTGGGGAGGGTGAACACTGAAGCTTTCTTT